The T cell receptor (beta chain) described here comes from a study of breast tumors, draining lymph nodes, adjacent tissues. Breast cancer patients provided tissue from their axillary draining lymph nodes. TCRdb re-derived calls from the multiplex PCR reads in MiXCR, one entry per CDR3 protein. The profile covers 150,000 to 200,000 distinct CDR3 sequences, with around 33% appearing a single time and about 3.8% taken by the ten largest. Study results and caveats: Most tumor T cells seemingly derive from lymph node, then expand in tumor. Tumors had less TCR diversity than lymph nodes, more than nontumor tissue.

This CDR3 spans 15 amino acids. Per germline, CDR1 LNHDA and CDR2 SQIVND (reference sequence). The junction had 4 bases not matched to a gene; V was cut back by 6 bases and J by 3 bases. This clonotype was observed many times. What it binds is not known. Sequencing input: axillary lymph node tissue. This TCR was recovered from a female donor with breast cancer. Some clones in this sample may be carry-over from other donors' samples. This chain connects TRBV19 to TRBJ2-2; 10 bases match TRBD2. The CDR3 sequence: CASSRTSGYTGELFF. The CDR3 DNA follows: TGTGCCAGTAGCCGGACTAGCGGTTACACCGGGGAGCTGTTTTTT.